The following is a T cell receptor beta chain sequence with its context. Its target is not known. V lost 3 bases to trimming and J lost 8 bases, with 16 bases between them. Germline-derived CDR1 and CDR2 are SGHDN and FVKESK. The CDR3 runs 15 residues. TCR beta libraries were prepared from cDNA with unique molecular identifiers. The T cell input of about 0.9 to 10 million gave a few hundred thousand cDNA molecules. TCRdb redid the calling of the PCR reads with MiXCR, one entry per CDR3 protein. The data hold hundreds of thousands of distinct CDR3 sequences, with approximately 53% observed a single time. The data were obtained in a study of post-analysis software for immune sequencing data. About the study: There were relapsing-remitting, secondary progressive and progressive-relapsing multiple sclerosis among the disease courses included. Broader study findings: Normalized Chao1 diversity in multiple sclerosis patients fell significantly below that of controls. Those samples that were prepared in the same batch co-clustered strongly by F measure. TRBV segments more frequent in patients than in controls numbered roughly 5 and included TRBV5-6, TRBV5-1 and TRBV20-1.

The rearrangement links TRBV14 to TRBJ1-4, with D possibly being TRBD1 (5 bases). The source material was blood. The sequence was collected from a girl aged 5-17 years with multiple sclerosis. CDR3: CASSQTDGLREKLFF. The CDR3 DNA reads TGTGCCAGCAGCCAGACAGATGGGCTCCGCGAAAAACTGTTTTTT.